The 4 T cell receptor beta chains below were found in one sample sequenced in a study of cytomegalovirus exposure and HLA in healthy donors. The PCR employed 60 Vbeta primers together with 13 Jbeta primers. Only in-frame clones appear in the TCRdb table, and some are missing; sequencing was by immunoSEQ multiplex PCR. This sample carries more than 95,000 clones, over 75% of them seen once, and the ten largest clones take around 13%. Sequencing used PBMCs. All receptors come from a woman in her thirties or forties in good health and CMV-seropositive.

The genes are TRBV4-1 and TRBJ1-4, with 10 bases matching TRBD1. With V trimmed by 8 bases and J by 6 bases, 18 bases remained unmatched. Germline V gives CDR1 MGHRA, CDR2 YSYEKL. The CDR3 is 18 residues long. CDR3 in DNA: TGCGCCAGCTACGGCGGGACAGGGGTGTTTGTGGGAGATGAAAAACTGTTTTTT. Translating it yields CASYGGTGVFVGDEKLFF.

The CDR3 nucleotides read TGTGCCAGCCCGACAGGGCCAAACACTGAAGCTTTCTTT. Translation gives CASPTGPNTEAFF. The chain carries TRBV19 and TRBJ1-1; 7 bases match TRBD1. With 9 bases clipped from V and 2 bases from J, the junction kept 6 bases outside the gene matches. In germline, CDR1 is LNHDA, CDR2 SQIVND (reference sequence). There are 13 residues in the CDR3.

On this clone itself: Other DNA sequences of this sample code for an identical CDR3. The chain uses TRBV6-1 and TRBJ1-1, with D hard to call. There are 11 residues in the CDR3. From germline, CDR1 is MNHNS and CDR2 SASEGT. V was clipped by 3 bases and J by 11 bases, with 10 bases between them. The CDR3 sequence: CASSDRVGAFF. DNA of the CDR3: TGTGCCAGCAGTGACCGGGTCGGGGCTTTCTTT.

This clone was seen once. The chain couples TRBV5-1 to TRBJ2-2, with 10 bases matching TRBD2. The CDR3 is 14 amino acids. Looked up from germline, CDR1 is SGHRS and CDR2 is YFSETQ. V lost 4 bases and J lost 4; bases outside the gene matches: 1. This CDR3 is CASSLAGATGELFF. The CDR3 bases are TGCGCCAGCAGCCTAGCGGGAGCCACCGGGGAGCTGTTTTTT.